This TCR beta chain was documented in a study of CD8 T cells in ankylosing spondylitis. Quantitative 5'-RACE with molecular barcodes produced the TCR beta libraries. TCRdb redid the calling of the 5' RACE reads with MiXCR, one entry per CDR3 protein. The sample lists 300,000 to 350,000 distinct CDR3 sequences, around 20% seen once, with 3.5% in the top ten. The germline V and J ends were trimmed by 1 base and 7 bases, with 8 bases remaining between them. CDR3 length: 14 amino acids. The sequenced sample consisted of blood, either unsorted or a sorted T cell fraction (not recorded which). The TCR was taken from a female donor with ankylosing spondylitis or in good health (not recorded which). The chain has TRBV12-3 or TRBV12-4 and TRBJ1-6; unclear D gene. The DNA for the CDR3 is TGTGCCAGCAGTTTAGGCACGCTGAATTCACCCCTCCACTTT. It codes for CASSLGTLNSPLHF.